Listed below are T cell receptor beta chains from one sample, sequenced in a study of sequential checkpoint blockade in melanoma. Only in-frame clones appear in the TCRdb table, and some are missing; sequencing was by immunoSEQ multiplex PCR. The sample has roughly 2,900 clones; roughly 55% are singletons. This specimen was CD8+ T cells sorted from blood (inferred from file names), taken from a patient given nivolumab and ipilimumab in sequence. Source of these receptors: a human donor with melanoma. Each CDR3 is given with its conserved first and last residue. D genes are given only for firm matches. A clone size is listed for some rows: how often the clone was seen (once, few, many), or a class if it is expanded.

TRBV5-1	TRBJ1-1	-	-	TGCGCCAGCAGCGAAACAGGGCGTGGCACTGAAGCTTTCTTT	CASSETGRGTEAFF
TRBV5-6	TRBJ2-7	once	-	TGTGCCAGCAGCCTAGTTAACAGGGACTACGAGCAGTACTTC	CASSLVNRDYEQYF
TRBV13	TRBJ1-4	once	TRBD1	TGTGCCAGCAGCTTAGGACAGGGGGCTGTCACTAATGAAAAACTGTTTTTT	CASSLGQGAVTNEKLFF
TRBV30	TRBJ2-2	-	-	TGTGCCTGGAGTGATAGATTGAACACCGGGGAGCTGTTTTTT	CAWSDRLNTGELFF
TRBV11-2	TRBJ2-1	-	TRBD1	TGTGCCAGCAGCTTAAGCGGACAGGGTCTCTACAATGAGCAGTTCTTC	CASSLSGQGLYNEQFF
TRBV5-8	TRBJ2-5	-	TRBD1	TGTGCCAGCAGCGTGGACAGGGTTTTGGGAGAGACCCAGTACTTC	CASSVDRVLGETQYF
TRBV7-9	TRBJ1-1	few	-	TGTGCCAGCAGCTTAGTTCTGGCGAACACTGAAGCTTTCTTT	CASSLVLANTEAFF
TRBV7-9	TRBJ1-1	-	TRBD1	TGTGCCAGCAGCTCACAGGGGGCGCGGCTGAACACTGAAGCTTTCTTT	CASSSQGARLNTEAFF
TRBV5-4	TRBJ1-3	few	TRBD1	TGTGCCAGCAGCGTACAGGGGACGACTGGAAACACCATATATTTT	CASSVQGTTGNTIYF
TRBV6-1	TRBJ1-2	-	-	TGTGCCAGCGACCACGGGAGGGACTATGGCTACACCTTC	CASDHGRDYGYTF
TRBV4-2	TRBJ1-2	few	TRBD1	TGTGCCAGCAGCGAAAGCCCCATGTCGACAGGGGCTAACTATGGCTACACCTTC	CASSESPMSTGANYGYTF
TRBV5-4	TRBJ2-7	-	-	TGTGCCAGCAGCTTGGGTGTCGGTGCCTACGAGCAGTACTTC	CASSLGVGAYEQYF
TRBV7-9	TRBJ2-3	once	TRBD1	TGTGCCAGCAGCCAGACGACAGGGACAGATACGCAGTATTTT	CASSQTTGTDTQYF
TRBV11-2	TRBJ2-7	-	-	TGTGCCAGCAGCTTAGAGGGCACCTTTTCCGAGCAGTACTTC	CASSLEGTFSEQYF
TRBV5-4	TRBJ2-5	-	TRBD2	TGTGCCAGCAGTCTCGGGGGGGCCTTAGAGACCCAGTACTTC	CASSLGGALETQYF
TRBV10-3	TRBJ1-6	few	-	TGTGCCATCAGTGAGAACCCTAGCTCCTATAATTCACCCCTCCACTTT	CAISENPSSYNSPLHF
TRBV6-8	TRBJ1-2	few	-	TGTGCCAGCGACCACGGGAGGGACTATGGCTACACCTTC	CASDHGRDYGYTF
TRBV7-9	TRBJ2-5	-	TRBD1	TGTGCCAGCAGCTTAGCGGAAGGGGGCACCACCCAAGAGACCCAGTACTTC	CASSLAEGGTTQETQYF
TRBV5-4	TRBJ2-7	-	-	TGTGCCAGCAGCTCGGGGACTGAGCAGTACTTC	CASSSGTEQYF
TRBV19	TRBJ2-6	-	-	TGTGCCAGTAGTATAGATCCAGGTTCTGGGGCCAACGTCCTGACTTTC	CASSIDPGSGANVLTF
TRBV7-2	TRBJ1-5	-	-	TGTGCCAGCAGCTCAGCGGCCAATCAGCCCCAGCATTTT	CASSSAANQPQHF
TRBV4-1	TRBJ2-3	few	TRBD1	TGCGCCAGCAGCCAAGTAGGACAGGGGCGAGAAGATACGCAGTATTTT	CASSQVGQGREDTQYF
TRBV10-2	TRBJ1-2	-	-	TGCGCCAGCAGTGAGTCGTCAACTACTAACTATGGCTACACCTTC	CASSESSTTNYGYTF
TRBV4-3	TRBJ1-4	-	-	TGCGCCAGCAGCCGATTAAGGGAGCCCGACGAAAAACTGTTTTTT	CASSRLREPDEKLFF
TRBV5-1	TRBJ2-7	once	TRBD1	TGCGCCAGCAGCTTGGGTCAGGGACAGAAAAACTACGAGCAGTACTTC	CASSLGQGQKNYEQYF
TRBV6-1	TRBJ2-3	-	-	TGTGCCAGCAGTGAACAACACCCCACCACGAAGTACAGGGTCAACACAGATACGCAGTATTTT	CASSEQHPTTKYRVNTDTQYF